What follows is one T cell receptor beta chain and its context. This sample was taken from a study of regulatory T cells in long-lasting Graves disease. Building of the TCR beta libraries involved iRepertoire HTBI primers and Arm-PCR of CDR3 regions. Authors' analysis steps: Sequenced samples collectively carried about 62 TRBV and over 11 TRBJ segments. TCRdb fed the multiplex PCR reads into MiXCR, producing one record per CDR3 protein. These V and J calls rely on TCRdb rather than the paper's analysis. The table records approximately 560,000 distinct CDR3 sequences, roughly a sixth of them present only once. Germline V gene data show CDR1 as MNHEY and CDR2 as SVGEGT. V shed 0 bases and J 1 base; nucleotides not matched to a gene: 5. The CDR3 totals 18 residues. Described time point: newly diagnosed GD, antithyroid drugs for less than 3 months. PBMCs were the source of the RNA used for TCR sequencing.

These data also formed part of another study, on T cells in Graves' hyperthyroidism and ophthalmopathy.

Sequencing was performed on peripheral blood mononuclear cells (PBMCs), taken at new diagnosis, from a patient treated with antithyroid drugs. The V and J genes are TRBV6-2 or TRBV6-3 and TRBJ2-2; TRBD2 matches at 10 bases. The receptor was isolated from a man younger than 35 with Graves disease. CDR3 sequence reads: CASSYSGVAGGNTGELFF. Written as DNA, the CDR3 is TGTGCCAGCAGTTACTCGGGAGTAGCGGGGGGGAACACCGGGGAGCTGTTTTTT.